These 32 T cell receptor beta chains were sequenced from one sample in a study of vaccination and CD4 T cells after COVID-19. Treatment noted: approximately 10-day PBMC culture with coronavirus spike peptide pools or control peptides (ViraFEST assay). The Oncomine TCR Beta short-read assay sequenced DNA from cultured CD4+ T cells. MiXCR was run by TCRdb on the PCR reads, yielding one entry per CDR3 protein. The sample comprises roughly 28,000 distinct CDR3 sequences, around 60% of which are singletons, and less than 20% rests with the top ten. No antigen has been identified for these receptors. The sequences come from CD4+ T cells from blood, cultured in vitro, collected after SARS-CoV-2 vaccination. Receptor source: a human donor who received a COVID-19 vaccine.

J is TRBJ2-3 and V is TRBV30, with D hard to call. Germline loops: CDR1 GTSNPN, CDR2 SVGIG (reference sequence). V was shortened by 5 bases and J by 1 base, with 10 bases between the two germline ends. The CDR3 spans 13 residues. CDR3 sequence reads: CAWGPAGTDTQYF. CDR3 coding DNA: TGTGCCTGGGGGCCCGCCGGCACAGATACGCAGTATTTT. The variable domain in full, with the rest retrieved from reference TRBV30 and TRBJ2-3, is SQTIHQWPATLVQPVGSPLSLECTVEGTSNPNLYWYRQAAGRGLQLLFYSVGIGQISSEVPQNLSASRPQDRQFILSSKKLLLSDSGFYLCAWGPAGTDTQYFGPGTRLTVL.

The gene calls are TRBV24-1 and TRBJ2-1; D not certain. The CDR3 extends over 15 amino acids. Germline V gene data show CDR1 as KGHDR and CDR2 as SFDVKD. V was shortened by 0 bases and J by 0 bases, with 5 bases between the two germline ends. The chain's CDR3 is CATSDLGASYNEQFF. DNA of the CDR3: TGTGCCACCAGTGATTTGGGTGCCTCCTACAATGAGCAGTTCTTC.

A single count supports this clonotype. The chain uses TRBV11-2 and TRBJ2-5; TRBD2 agrees at 9 bases. Trimming removed 1 base from V and 1 base from J; junction bases left unmatched: 7. CDR1 and CDR2 (germline): SGHAT, FQNNGV. The CDR3 covers 17 residues. The CDR3 DNA sequence: TGTGCCAGCAGCTTAGTTGCTAGCGGGGAGCCCCAAGAGACCCAGTACTTC. Residues: CASSLVASGEPQETQYF.

The chain carries TRBV30 and TRBJ1-5; D is uncertain. Germline V lookup: CDR1 GTSNPN, CDR2 SVGIG (reference sequence). This CDR3 has 13 amino acids. The V end was cut by 1 base, the J end by 5 bases, with 9 bases between. CDR3: CAWSETQDQPQHF. CDR3 nucleotides: TGTGCCTGGAGTGAGACTCAGGATCAGCCCCAGCATTTT.

The rearrangement uses TRBV20-1 and TRBJ1-1, with 8 nucleotides matching TRBD1. The V and J ends lost 5 bases and 0 bases, in that order; junction bases with no gene match: 8. The germline CDR1 and CDR2 sequences are DFQATT and SNEGSKA (reference sequence). This CDR3 region has 15 residues. In DNA form, the CDR3 reads TGCAGTGCTCCAGACAGGGGATCCATGAACACTGAAGCTTTCTTT. Amino acids: CSAPDRGSMNTEAFF.

The chain links TRBV29-1 to TRBJ2-5, with D possibly matching TRBD2 (6 bases). The CDR3 runs to 14 residues. The germline gives CDR1 SQVTM, CDR2 ANQGSEA. V dropped 3 bases and J dropped 5 bases, with 16 bases sitting between them. As DNA, the CDR3 is TGCAGCGTTGAGACTAGGACTGCTTCTGAGACCCAGTACTTC. Translation gives CSVETRTASETQYF.

On this clonotype itself: A read error may account for a junction end that differs from germline. V gene TRBV2 combines with J gene TRBJ1-5; 10 nucleotides line up with TRBD1. CDR1 is SNHLY, CDR2 FYNNEI, per germline. The CDR3 has 15 amino acids. The CDR3 sequence: CASGETGGSRQPQHF. The CDR3 coding sequence is TGTGCCAGCGGTGAGACAGGGGGCTCTAGGCAGCCCCAGCATTTT.

This clonotype was seen only once. The rearrangement links TRBV10-1 to TRBJ2-7; 8 nucleotides match TRBD2. The ends lost 0 bases at V and 7 bases at J; junction bases unmatched: 5. CDR1 and CDR2 from the germline V gene are WNHNN and SYGVQD (reference sequence). This CDR3 is 14 amino acids long. The CDR3 DNA follows: TGCGCCAGCAGTGAGTCGACAGAGCGGGGGGAGCAGTACTTC. Its protein is CASSESTERGEQYF.

This clonotype has only one observation. The V gene is TRBV12-3 or TRBV12-4, the J gene TRBJ1-2; TRBD1 might be the D (5 bases). This CDR3 spans 13 amino acids. The germline V and J ends were trimmed by 2 bases and 8 bases, with 12 bases remaining between them. CDR3 in amino acids: CASSLLRGTGYTF. DNA of the CDR3: TGTGCCAGCAGTTTACTTAGGGGAACCGGCTACACCTTC.

This clonotype was observed a handful of times. The rearrangement links TRBV10-3 to TRBJ1-5, with D unclear. CDR1 is ENHRY and CDR2 is SYGVKD in the germline V gene. Between the trimmed V and J ends, which lost 4 bases and 3 bases, there was a span of 13 bases. CDR3 size: 15 residues. This chain's CDR3 is CAISASIGDNQPQHF. DNA for the CDR3: TGTGCCATCAGTGCGTCCATCGGGGACAATCAGCCCCAGCATTTT.

V is TRBV2 and J is TRBJ2-3; 10 positions match TRBD2. The CDR3 length is 15 residues. J gave up 4 bases and V 1 base, and 2 bases lay outside the gene matches. The V gene's germline CDR1 is SNHLY and CDR2 FYNNEI. The CDR3 bases are TGTGCCAGCAGTGAAGGGCTAGCGGGGGCAGATACGCAGTATTTT. Protein product: CASSEGLAGADTQYF.

This clonotype was detected only a few times. The J gene is TRBJ1-5, the V gene TRBV7-2; 8 nucleotides match TRBD1. This CDR3 has 16 residues. CDR1 is SGHTA, CDR2 FQGNSA, per germline. V shed 2 bases, J shed 3 bases, and the junction held 6 bases outside the gene matches. CDR3 loop: CASSLKSGGPNQPQHF. The CDR3 DNA reads TGTGCCAGCAGCTTAAAGTCAGGGGGCCCCAATCAGCCCCAGCATTTT. Full variable domain (remainder filled in from reference TRBV7-2 and TRBJ1-5): GAGVSQSPSNKVTEKGKDVELRCDPISGHTALYWYRQSLGQGLEFLIYFQGNSAPDKSGLPSDRFSAERTGGSVSTLTIQRTQQEDSAVYLCASSLKSGGPNQPQHFGDGTRLSIL.

This clonotype was counted between two and nine times. The gene calls are TRBV24-1 and TRBJ1-5; possibly TRBD1 for D (6 bases). Per the germline V gene, CDR1 is KGHDR and CDR2 is SFDVKD. There are 15 residues in the CDR3. The V and J ends lost 3 bases and 2 bases respectively, with 10 bases between them. In DNA form, the CDR3 reads TGTGCCACCAGTGATAAAGGGGGTGGCAATCAGCCCCAGCATTTT. Translation gives CATSDKGGGNQPQHF.

The rearrangement joins TRBV19 to TRBJ1-2; TRBD1 is a possible D gene (5 bases). Trimming cost V 6 bases and J 4 bases, with 12 bases left between them. The CDR3 length is 13 residues. The germline V gene encodes CDR1 LNHDA and CDR2 SQIVND (reference sequence). The CDR3 sequence is CASRQSGGYGYTF. The DNA for the CDR3 is TGTGCCAGTAGACAGAGCGGGGGCTATGGCTACACCTTC.

The rearrangement uses TRBV12-3 or TRBV12-4 and TRBJ2-7; D is perhaps TRBD1 (7 bases). V was cut by 3 bases and J by 6 bases, with 12 bases left in between. The CDR3 runs to 13 residues. The CDR3 sequence: CASSLQGGGEQYF. The CDR3 DNA reads TGTGCCAGCAGTTTGCAGGGGGGTGGCGAGCAGTACTTC.

The gene calls are TRBV6-1 and TRBJ2-1; 15 nucleotides align to TRBD2. The CDR3 is made up of 15 amino acids. V shed 4 bases and J 7 bases; nucleotides not matched to a gene: 2. Per germline, CDR1 MNHNS and CDR2 SASEGT. This CDR3 is CASSGTSGGVNEQFF. CDR3 coding DNA: TGTGCCAGCAGTGGGACTAGCGGGGGGGTTAATGAGCAGTTCTTC.

With respect to this clonotype: At one of its ends the junction is not consistent with the germline gene, which may arise from a read error. This chain links TRBV15 with TRBJ1-6; 10 nucleotides match TRBD1. This CDR3 is 17 amino acids long. Per germline, CDR1 LNHNV and CDR2 YYDKDF (reference sequence). The DNA for the CDR3 is TGTGCCGCCAGCAGAGGATCCTGGGACAGGGGTTGGTCACCCCTCCACTTT. It translates to CAASRGSWDRGWSPLHF. The entire variable domain, with the rest obtained from reference TRBV15 and TRBJ1-6, is as follows: DAMVIQNPRYQVTQFGKPVTLSCSQTLNHNVMYWYQQKSSQAPKLLFHYYDKDFNNEADTPDNFQSRRPNTSFCFLDIRSPGLGDTAMYLCAASRGSWDRGWSPLHFGNGTRLTVT.

The chain joins TRBV19 to TRBJ2-2; TRBD2 matches at 8 bases. CDR3 size: 16 residues. The germline V gene has CDR1 LNHDA and CDR2 SQIVND (reference sequence). J was trimmed by 2 bases and V by 6 bases; bases with no gene match: 8. The DNA of the CDR3 is TGTGCCAGTAGGCCAAACGGGGGGGCTAACACCGGGGAGCTGTTTTTT. It specifies CASRPNGGANTGELFF. The variable domain in full, with the rest retrieved from reference TRBV19 and TRBJ2-2, is DGGITQSPKYLFRKEGQNVTLSCEQNLNHDAMYWYRQDPGQGLRLIYYSQIVNDFQKGDIAEGYSVSREKKESFPLTVTSAQKNPTAFYLCASRPNGGANTGELFFGEGSRLTVL.

The genes are TRBV7-2 and TRBJ1-3, with 8 bases fitting TRBD1. Germline CDR1 SGHTA, CDR2 FQGNSA. The CDR3 totals 16 residues. The trim removed 2 bases at V and 0 bases at J, leaving 3 bases unmatched. CDR3 nucleotide sequence: TGTGCCAGCAGCTTATGGGGACAGGCCTCTGGAAACACCATATATTTT. It translates to CASSLWGQASGNTIYF.

The rearrangement joins TRBV6-5 to TRBJ2-3, with 7 bases aligning to TRBD1. V shed 4 bases and J 1 base; nucleotides not matched to a gene: 8. In germline, CDR1 is MNHEY, CDR2 SVGAGI. This CDR3 is 16 amino acids long. Here the CDR3 reads CASSFRWDSRTDTQYF. CDR3 coding DNA: TGTGCCAGCAGTTTCCGATGGGACAGCCGCACAGATACGCAGTATTTT.

The chain carries TRBV2 and TRBJ1-4, with no clear D. Germline CDR1 SNHLY, CDR2 FYNNEI. The CDR3 is 12 amino acids. With 4 bases removed from V and 4 bases from J, the gap between germline ends came to 4 bases. The CDR3 coding sequence is TGTGCCAGCAGTGCCGTTAATGAAAAACTGTTTTTT. This encodes CASSAVNEKLFF.

The rearrangement uses TRBV27 and TRBJ2-3; no reliable D call. V lost 7 bases and J lost 0, with 11 bases in between. The CDR3 is 14 amino acids. Germline CDR1 MNHEY, CDR2 SMNVEV (reference sequence). This CDR3 is CASTRWGSTDTQYF. CDR3 DNA sequence: TGTGCCAGCACTCGGTGGGGTAGCACAGATACGCAGTATTTT.

V and J are TRBV11-2 and TRBJ2-5, with D tentatively TRBD1 or TRBD2 (5 bases each). V was trimmed by 4 bases and J by 4 bases, leaving 13 bases between them. The CDR3 spans 14 residues. Germline V lookup: CDR1 SGHAT, CDR2 FQNNGV. Here the CDR3 reads CASSSGLGRETQYF. The CDR3 DNA reads as TGTGCCAGCAGCTCCGGACTGGGACGAGAGACCCAGTACTTC.

This clonotype was picked up a small number of times. The V and J genes are TRBV6-5 and TRBJ2-2, with 7 positions matching TRBD1. Germline V gene data show CDR1 as MNHEY and CDR2 as SVGAGI. The ends lost 0 bases at V and 3 bases at J; junction bases unmatched: 7. The CDR3 covers 17 residues. The CDR3, as DNA: TGTGCCAGCAGTTACTCTCACAGGGGCGGATACACCGGGGAGCTGTTTTTT. Residues: CASSYSHRGGYTGELFF.

The V call is TRBV10-3, the J call TRBJ2-3; 11 bases align to TRBD1. CDR3 length: 17 residues. Germline CDR1 reads ENHRY; CDR2 reads SYGVKD. J gave up 2 bases and V 10 bases, and 14 bases lay outside the gene matches. CDR3 in amino acids: CATGRVGQGANTDTQYF. The CDR3 DNA reads TGTGCCACCGGGAGAGTAGGACAGGGGGCCAACACAGATACGCAGTATTTT.

This clonotype has only a few counts. The chain has TRBV20-1 and TRBJ2-3, with TRBD2 identical over 7 bases. The CDR3 is made up of 14 amino acids. Germline lookup yields CDR1 DFQATT and CDR2 SNEGSKA (reference sequence). After removal of 5 bases from V and 0 bases from J, the junction contained 5 bases not matched to a gene. CDR3 coding DNA: TGCAGTGCTCCCCGACTAGCTAGCACAGATACGCAGTATTTT. Amino acid sequence: CSAPRLASTDTQYF.

CDR3 in amino acids: CASSPVGGTEAFF. For the CDR3, the DNA is TGTGCCAGCAGCCCGGTGGGAGGCACTGAAGCTTTCTTT. The chain has TRBV7-9 and TRBJ1-1; no definite D call. The CDR3 length is 13 residues. Germline V gene lookup returns CDR1 SEHNR and CDR2 FQNEAQ (reference sequence). V dropped 5 bases and J dropped 4 bases, with 11 bases sitting between them.

This clonotype was recorded a few times. The chain uses TRBV20-1 and TRBJ2-5; maybe TRBD2 (5 bases). CDR1 is DFQATT and CDR2 is SNEGSKA in the germline V gene (reference sequence). The CDR3 contains 12 residues. V was cut by 6 bases and J by 2 bases, with 10 bases left in between. The CDR3 sequence: CSAGSTQETQYF. In DNA form, the CDR3 reads TGCAGTGCGGGGAGTACTCAAGAGACCCAGTACTTC.

This chain connects TRBV5-6 to TRBJ1-6, with 9 bases lining up with TRBD1. The CDR3 spans 17 residues. Germline CDR1 reads SGHDT; CDR2 reads YYEEEE. The ends lost 2 bases at V and 7 bases at J; junction bases unmatched: 10. The CDR3 DNA reads as TGTGCCAGCAGCTTCGAAGAGGGGACAGGGCCCAATTCACCCCTCCACTTT. Its translation: CASSFEEGTGPNSPLHF.

The chain combines TRBV11-3 with TRBJ2-1, with 7 nucleotides matching TRBD1. Germline CDR1 reads SGHNT; CDR2 reads YENEEA. V lost 5 bases to trimming and J lost 5 bases; unmatched junction nucleotides: 6. The CDR3 loop spans 14 amino acids. CDR3 DNA: TGTGCCAGCAGCCCTTACAGGGGAAACAATGAGCAGTTCTTC. This encodes CASSPYRGNNEQFF.

V gene TRBV2 combines with J gene TRBJ1-2, with a weak D call TRBD1 (5 bases). CDR1 and CDR2 (germline): SNHLY, FYNNEI. The CDR3 spans 16 residues. The germline V and J ends were trimmed by 4 bases and 4 bases, with 19 bases remaining between them. CDR3 nucleotide sequence: TGTGCCAGCAGTGCAGATAGACGTCAGGGTGGCTATGGCTACACCTTC. This sequence encodes CASSADRRQGGYGYTF.

The chain couples TRBV7-8 to TRBJ1-2; D is unresolved. The CDR3 runs 15 residues. V gave up 2 bases and J gave up 2 bases, with 12 bases separating them. Germline CDR1 reads SGHVS; CDR2 reads FQNEAQ. CDR3: CASSLSRVINYGYTF. DNA of the CDR3: TGTGCCAGCAGCTTATCTCGGGTGATAAACTATGGCTACACCTTC.